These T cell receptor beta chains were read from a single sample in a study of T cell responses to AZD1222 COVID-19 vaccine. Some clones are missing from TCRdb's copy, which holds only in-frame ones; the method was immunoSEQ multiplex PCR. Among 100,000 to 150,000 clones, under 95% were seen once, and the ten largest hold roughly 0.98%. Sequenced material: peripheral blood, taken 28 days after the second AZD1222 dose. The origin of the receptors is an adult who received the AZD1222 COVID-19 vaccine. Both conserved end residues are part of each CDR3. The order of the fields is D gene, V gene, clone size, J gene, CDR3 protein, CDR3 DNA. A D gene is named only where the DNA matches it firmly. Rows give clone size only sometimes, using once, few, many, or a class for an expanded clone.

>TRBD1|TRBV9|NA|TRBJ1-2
CASSPRDREVVNGYTF
TGTGCCAGCAGCCCCAGGGACAGGGAAGTCGTGAATGGCTACACCTTC
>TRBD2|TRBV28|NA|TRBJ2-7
CASTSAQVSSGRNEQYF
TGTGCCAGCACTTCCGCCCAGGTTTCTAGCGGGAGGAATGAGCAGTACTTC
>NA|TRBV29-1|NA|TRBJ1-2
CSVAHSNF
TGCAGCGTTGCCCACTCCAACTTC
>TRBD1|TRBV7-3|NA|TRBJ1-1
CASSPDRGPNEAFF
TGTGCCAGCAGTCCCGACAGGGGGCCTAATGAAGCTTTCTTT
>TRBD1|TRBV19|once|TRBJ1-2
CASRDGQGAYYGYTF
TGTGCCAGTAGGGATGGACAGGGGGCATACTATGGCTACACCTTC
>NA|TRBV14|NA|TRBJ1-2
CASSRARGAKVTF
TGTGCCAGCAGCAGGGCCAGAGGGGCCAAGGTCACCTTC
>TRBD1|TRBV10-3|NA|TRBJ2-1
CAISRQGGMSNEQFF
TGTGCCATCAGTAGACAGGGCGGTATGAGCAATGAGCAGTTCTTC
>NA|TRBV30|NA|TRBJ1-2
CAWSPRGRYDYGYTF
TGTGCCTGGAGTCCCAGGGGCCGATACGACTATGGCTACACCTTC
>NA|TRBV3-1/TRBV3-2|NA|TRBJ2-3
CASSQVDFRGTDTQYF
TGTGCCAGCAGCCAAGTAGACTTCAGGGGCACAGATACGCAGTATTTT
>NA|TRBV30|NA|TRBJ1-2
CAWRGAGSKDGYTF
TGTGCCTGGAGGGGGGCAGGATCCAAGGATGGCTACACCTTC
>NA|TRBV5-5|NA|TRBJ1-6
CASSLRDRSYNSPLHF
TGTGCCAGCAGCCTACGGGACCGCTCCTATAATTCACCCCTCCACTTT
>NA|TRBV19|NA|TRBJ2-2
CASSMLNGLGELFF
TGTGCCAGTAGTATGTTGAACGGTTTGGGGGAGCTGTTTTTT
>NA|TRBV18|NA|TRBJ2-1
CASSPMGGDEQFF
TGTGCCAGCTCACCCATGGGGGGCGATGAGCAGTTCTTC
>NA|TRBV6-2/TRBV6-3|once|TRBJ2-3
CASSQSSTDTQYF
TGTGCCAGCAGCCAGAGTAGCACAGATACGCAGTATTTT
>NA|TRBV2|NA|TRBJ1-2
CASKGVLVYGYTF
TGTGCCAGCAAGGGGGTTTTGGTTTATGGCTACACCTTC
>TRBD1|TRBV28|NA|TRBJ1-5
CASWRQGVNQPQHF
TGTGCCAGCTGGAGACAGGGCGTGAATCAGCCCCAGCATTTT
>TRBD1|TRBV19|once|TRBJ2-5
CASERTGTKTQYF
TGTGCCAGTGAAAGGACAGGGACGAAGACCCAGTACTTC
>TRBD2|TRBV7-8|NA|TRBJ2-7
CASSPTSGRVYEQYF
TGTGCCAGCAGCCCAACTAGCGGGAGAGTCTACGAGCAGTACTTC
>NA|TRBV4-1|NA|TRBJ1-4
CASSQDPTKFNEKLFF
TGCGCCAGCAGCCAAGATCCAACGAAGTTTAATGAAAAACTGTTTTTT
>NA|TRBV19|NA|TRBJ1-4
CASTGTGGHRNEKLFF
TGTGCCAGTACAGGAACGGGGGGGCATCGGAATGAAAAACTGTTTTTT
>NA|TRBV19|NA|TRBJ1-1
CASSRREGLTTAFF
TGTGCCAGTAGCAGGCGAGAAGGACTAACGACCGCTTTCTTT
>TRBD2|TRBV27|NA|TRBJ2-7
CASARVAGSYEQYF
TGTGCCAGCGCCCGAGTAGCGGGCTCCTACGAGCAGTACTTC
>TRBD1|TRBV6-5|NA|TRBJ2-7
CASRDRNYEQYF
TGTGCCAGCCGGGACAGAAACTACGAGCAGTACTTC
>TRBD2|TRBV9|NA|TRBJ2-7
CASSVSPSAGVREQYF
TGTGCCAGCAGCGTAAGCCCCTCAGCGGGAGTGCGGGAGCAGTACTTC
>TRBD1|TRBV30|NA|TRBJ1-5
CAWSADRDQPQHF
TGTGCCTGGAGTGCCGACAGGGATCAGCCCCAGCATTTT
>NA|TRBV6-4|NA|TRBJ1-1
CASSDSRGEASTEAFF
TGTGCCAGCAGTGACTCTCGGGGGGAGGCGAGCACTGAAGCTTTCTTT
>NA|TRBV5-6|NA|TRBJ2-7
CASSSWDGSYEQYF
TGTGCCAGCAGCTCCTGGGACGGCTCCTACGAGCAGTACTTC